The 17 T cell receptor beta chains in this list originate from one sample, sequenced in a study of blood T cell repertoires in COVID-19. The protocol was immunoSEQ multiplex PCR, while the TCRdb copy is restricted to in-frame clones and leaves out a portion. The sample carries about 98,000 clones, about 83% recorded once. Source material: peripheral blood. Receptor source: a man aged 40-55 years with active or convalescent COVID-19.

The genes are TRBV7-2 and TRBJ1-5, with a weak D call TRBD1 (6 bases). CDR3 length: 14 amino acids. Trimming took off 0 bases at V and 5 bases at J, with 8 bases between the two ends. Germline values: CDR1 SGHTA, CDR2 FQGNSA. This CDR3 is CASSLASGDQPQHF. CDR3 DNA sequence: TGTGCCAGCAGCTTAGCCTCAGGGGATCAGCCCCAGCATTTT.

This chain connects TRBV7-9 to TRBJ2-1, with a weak D call TRBD1 (5 bases). The V end was cut by 5 bases, the J end by 4 bases, with 15 bases between. The CDR3 covers 15 residues. The germline V gene has CDR1 SEHNR and CDR2 FQNEAQ (reference sequence). CDR3 DNA sequence: TGTGCCAGCAGCCCCCCCTTTGCAGGGTACAATGAGCAGTTCTTC. Translating gives CASSPPFAGYNEQFF. Full variable domain (remainder filled in from reference TRBV7-9 and TRBJ2-1): DTGVSQNPRHKITKRGQNVTFRCDPISEHNRLYWYRQTLGQGPEFLTYFQNEAQLEKSRLLSDRFSAERPKGSFSTLEIQRTEQGDSAMYLCASSPPFAGYNEQFFGPGTRLTVL.

The chain recombines TRBV6-5 with TRBJ1-6; 8 nucleotides line up with TRBD1. V lost 2 bases, J lost 9 bases, and 9 bases stayed unmatched. The CDR3 consists of 16 residues. Germline V gene sequence: CDR1 MNHEY, CDR2 SVGAGI. The CDR3 coding sequence is TGTGCCAGCAGTTACCAAGTGGACAGGGCCCGTTCACCCCTCCACTTT. It translates to CASSYQVDRARSPLHF.

This clone was seen just once. The rearrangement links TRBV7-3 to TRBJ2-5; D gene uncertain. Germline V gives CDR1 SGHTA, CDR2 FQGTGA. This CDR3 has 15 residues. With 2 bases removed from V and 1 base from J, the gap between germline ends came to 11 bases. This CDR3 reads CASSLDGSSQETQYF. CDR3 sequence (DNA): TGTGCCAGCAGCTTAGATGGTTCTAGCCAAGAGACCCAGTACTTC.

V and J are TRBV19 and TRBJ1-2, with 9 bases matching TRBD1. V shed 4 bases and J 7 bases; nucleotides not matched to a gene: 16. The CDR3 is 17 amino acids. Germline CDR1 is LNHDA and CDR2 is SQIVND (reference sequence). CDR3 nucleotides: TGTGCCAGTAGTACCACCCTCGGGACAGGGAGAAGCGGTGGCTACACCTTC. This encodes CASSTTLGTGRSGGYTF. The whole variable domain, filled in from reference TRBV19 and TRBJ1-2, reads DGGITQSPKYLFRKEGQNVTLSCEQNLNHDAMYWYRQDPGQGLRLIYYSQIVNDFQKGDIAEGYSVSREKKESFPLTVTSAQKNPTAFYLCASSTTLGTGRSGGYTFGSGTRLTVV.

V gene TRBV7-6 combines with J gene TRBJ2-6, with a weak D call TRBD2 (5 bases). V lost 4 bases and J lost 4, with 11 bases in between. This CDR3 has 15 amino acids. Germline V CDR1 and CDR2: SGHVS, FNYEAQ. Here the CDR3 DNA reads TGTGCCAGCAGCTCAACCCGGGGAGGGGCCAACGTCCTGACTTTC. Protein sequence: CASSSTRGGANVLTF. Filled out from reference TRBV7-6 and TRBJ2-6, the complete variable domain reads GAGVSQSPRYKVTKRGQDVALRCDPISGHVSLYWYRQALGQGPEFLTYFNYEAQQDKSGLPNDRFSAERPEGSISTLTIQRTEQRDSAMYRCASSSTRGGANVLTFGAGSRLTVL.

CDR3 protein: CASSTSGQLHGYTF. The CDR3 DNA sequence: TGCGCCAGCAGCACATCTGGACAGCTACATGGCTACACCTTC. The chain links TRBV5-1 to TRBJ1-2; possibly TRBD1 for D (6 bases). CDR1 and CDR2 (germline): SGHRS, YFSETQ. The CDR3 length is 14 residues. Trimming stripped 4 bases from V and 6 bases from J, with 16 bases between.

The chain carries TRBV5-5 and TRBJ2-1, with 8 bases matching TRBD1. The CDR3 is 15 residues long. Germline lookup yields CDR1 SGHKS and CDR2 YYEKEE (reference sequence). V was clipped by 0 bases and J by 4 bases; unmatched bases: 3. CDR3 sequence: CASSLGQGAYNEQFF. In nucleotides, the CDR3 is TGTGCCAGCAGCTTGGGGCAGGGGGCGTACAATGAGCAGTTCTTC. The whole variable domain, filled in from reference TRBV5-5 and TRBJ2-1, reads DAGVTQSPTHLIKTRGQQVTLRCSPISGHKSVSWYQQVLGQGPQFIFQYYEKEERGRGNFPDRFSARQFPNYSSELNVNALLLGDSALYLCASSLGQGAYNEQFFGPGTRLTVL.

V usage is TRBV4-1 and J usage is TRBJ1-6; 7 bases match TRBD1. This CDR3 region has 13 residues. CDR1 is MGHRA, CDR2 YSYEKL, per germline. Trimming removed 5 bases from V and 7 bases from J; junction bases left unmatched: 2. Here the CDR3 DNA reads TGCGCCAGCAGCGAGACAGGGAATTCACCCCTCCACTTT. Protein: CASSETGNSPLHF.

The CDR3 sequence: CASSQDHTYEQYF. The DNA for the CDR3 is TGTGCCAGCAGCCAAGATCACACCTACGAGCAGTACTTC. The chain couples TRBV4-2 to TRBJ2-7, with D unresolved. The CDR3 loop spans 13 amino acids. Germline V gene data show CDR1 as LGHNA and CDR2 as YNFKEQ. V was cut by 0 bases and J by 2 bases, with 5 bases left in between.

The J gene is TRBJ1-4, the V gene TRBV7-2; 7 positions match TRBD1. This CDR3 contains 16 residues. Germline V lookup: CDR1 SGHTA, CDR2 FQGNSA. With 1 base clipped from V and 2 bases from J, the junction kept 4 bases outside the gene matches. The chain's CDR3 is CASSLETGWTNEKLFF. CDR3 bases: TGTGCCAGCAGCTTAGAGACAGGGTGGACTAATGAAAAACTGTTTTTT.

V is TRBV29-1 and J is TRBJ1-3; TRBD1 aligns across 7 bases. Unmatched junction bases numbered 5, after V lost 8 bases and J lost 1 base. Germline V gene lookup returns CDR1 SQVTM and CDR2 ANQGSEA. There are 13 residues in the CDR3. The CDR3 nucleotides are TGCAGCTGGACAGGTCGGTCTGGAAACACCATATATTTT. As protein: CSWTGRSGNTIYF.

The J gene is TRBJ2-7, the V gene TRBV10-3, with D maybe TRBD2 (6 bases). The germline V gene has CDR1 ENHRY and CDR2 SYGVKD. The CDR3 spans 13 residues. V gave up 5 bases and J gave up 0 bases, with 8 bases separating them. This chain's CDR3 is CAISPGLSYEQYF. The DNA for the CDR3 is TGTGCCATCAGTCCGGGACTCTCCTACGAGCAGTACTTC.

The chain links TRBV7-2 to TRBJ2-7; 7 positions agree with TRBD2. Trimming at V came to 0 bases and at J to 4 bases, leaving 3 bases not matched to a gene. The CDR3 is made up of 14 amino acids. CDR1 SGHTA and CDR2 FQGNSA come from the germline V gene. CDR3 in amino acids: CASSLAAGVYEQYF. In DNA, the CDR3 is TGTGCCAGCAGCTTAGCGGCGGGAGTTTACGAGCAGTACTTC.

The chain carries TRBV9 and TRBJ1-3; 7 bases are shared with TRBD1. The V and J ends lost 1 base and 0 bases, in that order; junction bases with no gene match: 4. Germline CDR1 reads SGDLS; CDR2 reads YYNGEE. The CDR3 runs 16 residues. The CDR3 bases are TGTGCCAGCAGCGTATCGGGACAGACCTCTGGAAACACCATATATTTT. Protein: CASSVSGQTSGNTIYF.

The chain carries TRBV19 and TRBJ2-2; 8 bases match TRBD1. Germline assignment: CDR1 LNHDA and CDR2 SQIVND (reference sequence). Trimming at V came to 5 bases and at J to 5 bases, leaving 7 bases not matched to a gene. There are 15 residues in the CDR3. The DNA for the CDR3 is TGTGCCAGTAGTGGCCCGGACAGGGCTACCGGGGAGCTGTTTTTT. Translation gives CASSGPDRATGELFF.

Only a few counts were recorded for this clone. The chain carries TRBV7-6 and TRBJ1-3; possible D gene TRBD1, 5 bases. CDR3 length equals 14 residues. Trimming took off 5 bases at V and 0 bases at J, with 8 bases between the two ends. Per the germline V gene, CDR1 is SGHVS and CDR2 is FNYEAQ. The CDR3 bases are TGTGCCAGCAGCCGACAGAGCTCTGGAAACACCATATATTTT. It is translated as CASSRQSSGNTIYF.